This TCR beta chain was captured in a study of CD8 T cells in ankylosing spondylitis. With 1 base removed from V and 5 bases from J, the gap between germline ends came to 14 bases. There are 15 residues in the CDR3. Germline values: CDR1 LGHNA, CDR2 YSLEER. Findings and limits, study-wide: Ankylosing spondylitis blood appeared to be characterized by a TCR beta motif of 8 or 9 highly homologous variants. In ankylosing spondylitis patients, matched synovial fluid reportedly showed significant enrichment of disease-linked clones. Relatively rare in peripheral blood, disease-linked clones were also CD8+.

Molecular-barcoded quantitative 5'-RACE produced these TCR beta libraries. TCRdb reprocessed the 5' RACE reads with MiXCR, giving one entry per CDR3 protein. The data show tens of thousands of distinct CDR3 sequences, 5.5% to 7.5% seen once. This clonotype was counted many times. No antigen is known for it. The sample was blood, either unsorted or a sorted T cell fraction (not recorded which). The chain carries TRBV4-3 and TRBJ1-1; a possible D gene is TRBD1 (6 bases). This TCR was recovered from a male donor with ankylosing spondylitis or in good health (not recorded which). CDR3 bases: TGCGCCAGCAGCCAAGTAAACAGGGCAGGTACTGAAGCTTTCTTT. It encodes CASSQVNRAGTEAFF.